This record looks at one TCR beta chain sequence and its context. The CDR3 is 14 residues long. V was pared by 3 bases and J by 4 bases, with 3 bases of the junction left unmatched. The germline V gene encodes CDR1 SGHRS and CDR2 YFSETQ. RNA was extracted and reverse transcribed into cDNA as the sequencing template. TCRdb's table, derived via immunoSEQ multiplex PCR, lists solely in-frame clones and lacks some. This sample carries more than 7,000 clones, 60% to 75% of them seen once, and the ten largest clones take roughly an eighth. Treatment given: oral pan-JAK inhibitor, 5-10 mg twice daily. Those with alopecia areata gave lesional scalp punch biopsies and peripheral blood. This record belongs to a study of CD8+ T cells in alopecia areata. Study-wide context: Tofacitinib exposure lasted 6 to 18 months, followed by 6 months off drug. Treated patients were scored for severity by percent of scalp affected.

This chain links TRBV5-1 with TRBJ2-5; 10 positions agree with TRBD1. This sample comprised skin, obtained at week 4, from a patient treated with tofacitinib. The TCR originated in a human donor with alopecia areata. This CDR3 reads CASSWDRGRETQYF. The CDR3 bases are TGCGCCAGCAGCTGGGACAGGGGACGAGAGACCCAGTACTTC.